This entry is about one T cell receptor (beta chain). This clone was observed a few times. Its antigen remains undetermined. One base away there is no much larger clone; base qualities are not given. From V the trimming removes 6 bases and from J it removes 6 bases, while the gene matches leave 7 bases of the junction unaccounted for. Including cysteine and phenylalanine, the CDR3 has 15 amino acids. Kept here is only the CDR3 DNA, which spans 45 bases and is read in frame from base 1. CDR1 MDHEN and CDR2 SYDVKM were looked up in the germline V gene. These data come from a study of blood T cell repertoires in COVID-19 (dated by TCRdb to 2020 to 2022). Some background on the complete study: Samples covering the acute and convalescent phases of COVID-19 were provided by collaborators in the United States, Italy and Spain. The samples were drawn from the first 160 participants of the ongoing ImmuneRACE study and from over 950 subjects provided by 6 global collaborators. Deeply sampled blood TCRbeta repertoires from subjects exposed to, actively infected with, or recovered from COVID-19 were included in the dataset. HLA class I and class II types, where available, came from metadata supplied by the sample provider rather than from assay-based typing. The repertoires were released in a freely available public database meant as a resource for research on the immune response to SARS-CoV-2. Nearly every sample came with metadata listing a de-identified subject ID, COVID-19 status, age in years and sex. The material from the prospective study consisted of cDNA or gDNA derived from T cells, B-cell-depleted T cells, or PBMCs.

Here is what the overall study found, with its caveats: How much clinical and demographic metadata was included differed by source and by participant, and the metadata was provided uncurated.

Collaborating institutions collected whole blood in K2EDTA tubes following their own protocols. For TCRbeta analysis, collaborators shipped samples as frozen whole blood, isolated PBMCs, or DNA extracted from either of those sample types. The immunoSEQ Assay, a bias-controlled multiplex PCR, was used to amplify TCRbeta CDR3 regions from genomic DNA. As for the original processing: The number of nucleated cells in each sample was estimated by amplification of reference gene primers within the assay. To quantify the absolute abundance of each unique TCRbeta CDR3 rearrangement, sequence reads were collapsed and filtered. For each sample, productive Simpson clonality was calculated as the square root of Simpson's diversity index across productive rearrangements. This immuneACCESS table, as held by TCRdb, lists in-frame sequences with V and J called but not all clones. Of the missing ones, under half trace to an unresolved V gene in checked studies; the others have no known cause. V and J calls and clone size are copied from that table; D and trimming were computed from the DNA. The sample yields roughly 190,000 clones; approximately 90% were counted once. The top ten hold 5.5% to 7% of the sample.

Sequencing used peripheral blood. The chain is encoded by TRBV28 joined to TRBJ2-1; the central 11 bases match TRBD1. This receptor was identified in a man aged 35 to 55 with active or convalescent COVID-19. The CDR3: CASRFTGTGGNEQFF. The nucleotide sequence reads TGTGCCAGCAGATTTACCGGGACAGGGGGCAATGAGCAGTTCTTC. With the portions outside the CDR3 filled from the reference TRBV28 and TRBJ2-1 genes, the complete variable region becomes DVKVTQSSRYLVKRTGEKVFLECVQDMDHENMFWYRQDPGLGLRLIYFSYDVKMKEKGDIPEGYSVSREKKERFSLILESASTNQTSMYLCASRFTGTGGNEQFFGPGTRLTVL.